This T cell receptor beta chain came from a study of blood T cells in healthy people across ages. Regarding the study as a whole: The recorded TCR beta diversity per million T cells decreased in a roughly linear manner with age. Estimated diversity, derived from one million T cells, was regarded as an underestimate.

As for this clonotype: No antigen is known for it.

The CDR3 consists of 17 residues. The V and J ends lost 2 bases and 0 bases respectively, with 14 bases between them. Germline V lookup: CDR1 MNHEY, CDR2 SMNVEV (reference sequence). The authors ran a second PCR of roughly 7 to 11 cycles using a sample-barcoded 5' primer and a J-beta primer mix. One entry per CDR3 protein results from TCRdb running MiXCR on the 5' RACE reads. The sample has around 800,000 distinct CDR3 sequences; around two fifths are singletons. Sequencing was carried out using blood. The origin of this receptor is a man aged 60-69 years in good health. This chain links TRBV27 with TRBJ1-5, with D hard to call. The CDR3 loop reads CASSLPLFGHSNQPQHF. The DNA of the CDR3 is TGTGCCAGCAGTTTACCATTGTTTGGGCATAGCAATCAGCCCCAGCATTTT.